The 32 T cell receptor beta chains below were found in one sample sequenced in a study of T-cell memory formation after mild COVID-19. TCRdb re-derived calls from the 5' RACE reads in MiXCR, one entry per CDR3 protein. The sample has hundreds of thousands of distinct CDR3 sequences; roughly 20% are singletons. The material sequenced was PBMCs or a T cell subset sorted from them (not recorded which). These receptor sequences come from an adult woman who had mild COVID-19 (a few samples of this study predate the infection). Cell type and time point are not known.

The chain is built from TRBV9 and TRBJ1-1; TRBD1 is a possible D gene (5 bases). Germline V gene sequence: CDR1 SGDLS, CDR2 YYNGEE. The CDR3 contains 14 residues. Deletions cut 4 bases from V and 4 bases from J, with 14 bases between. CDR3 nucleotides: TGTGCCAGCAGCTTCGGGACGAAGGGCACTGAAGCTTTCTTT. This gives the protein CASSFGTKGTEAFF.

In its sample, this clonotype was seen a few times. This sequence joins TRBV29-1 and TRBJ2-7; tentatively, D is TRBD2 (5 bases). Trimming removed 4 bases at V and 5 bases at J, with 15 bases between. Germline V gene data show CDR1 as SQVTM and CDR2 as ANQGSEA. This CDR3 contains 13 residues. CDR3 nucleotides: TGCAGCGTTGTAGAGGGAGTAAGGAACGAGCAGTACTTC. This encodes CSVVEGVRNEQYF.

This clonotype was observed a handful of times. The chain has TRBV6-6 and TRBJ2-5; no firm D call. The germline CDR1 and CDR2 sequences are MNHNY and SVGAGI (reference sequence). This CDR3 spans 14 amino acids. Between the trimmed V and J ends, which lost 5 bases and 4 bases, there was a span of 14 bases. The CDR3 bases are TGTGCCAGCAGTCACGGAGCCAGGTCAGAGACCCAGTACTTC. Its protein is CASSHGARSETQYF.

This rearrangement joins TRBV20-1 to TRBJ2-1; possibly TRBD2 for D (6 bases). V gave up 3 bases and J gave up 8 bases, with 14 bases separating them. The germline gives CDR1 DFQATT, CDR2 SNEGSKA (reference sequence). This CDR3 spans 13 amino acids. The CDR3 here is CSASHPGVHEQFF. The CDR3 coding sequence is TGCAGTGCTAGTCACCCGGGGGTCCATGAGCAGTTCTTC.

This clonotype was seen more than once but under ten times. The genes are TRBV27 and TRBJ1-5, with D hard to call. Trimming removed 4 bases from V and 0 bases from J, with 4 bases in between. This CDR3 has 13 residues. CDR1 and CDR2 from the germline V gene are MNHEY and SMNVEV (reference sequence). The CDR3 nucleotides read TGTGCCAGCAGTTGGAATAGCAATCAGCCCCAGCATTTT. This codes for CASSWNSNQPQHF.

This clonotype showed up many times. This chain links TRBV7-9 with TRBJ1-3; D is undetermined. The CDR3 totals 16 residues. CDR1 and CDR2 (germline): SEHNR, FQNEAQ (reference sequence). Deletions cut 4 bases from V and 2 bases from J, with 15 bases between. In DNA, the CDR3 is TGTGCCAGCAGCTGGGCTCGGGGATTTACTGGAAACACCATATATTTT. Its protein product is CASSWARGFTGNTIYF.

There are a few counts of this clonotype. The chain joins TRBV29-1 to TRBJ1-1; maybe TRBD1 (6 bases). CDR3 size: 13 residues. The ends were cut back, 3 bases at V and 0 bases at J, with 8 bases in the middle. Germline loops: CDR1 SQVTM, CDR2 ANQGSEA. The DNA for the CDR3 is TGCAGCGTTGAGAGGGGGATGAACACTGAAGCTTTCTTT. As protein: CSVERGMNTEAFF.

This clonotype was counted ten times or more. J is TRBJ1-1 and V is TRBV18, with TRBD1 matching 7 bases. V trimming: 1 base; J trimming: 1 base; junction bases outside the gene matches: 3. Germline CDR1 KGHSH, CDR2 LQKENI. The CDR3 spans 15 residues. This chain's CDR3 is CASSPQTGKNTEAFF. CDR3 coding DNA: TGTGCCAGCTCACCACAGACAGGGAAGAACACTGAAGCTTTCTTT.

CDR3 protein: CASRPVGTGGETQYF. The DNA for the CDR3 is TGCGCCAGCAGGCCCGTCGGGACAGGCGGGGAGACCCAGTACTTC. The V call is TRBV5-1, the J call TRBJ2-5; 8 bases map to TRBD1. The germline gives CDR1 SGHRS, CDR2 YFSETQ. This CDR3 has 15 residues. Trimming cost V 5 bases and J 5 bases; bases outside gene matches: 11.

V gene TRBV6-5 combines with J gene TRBJ2-1; the match to TRBD2 covers 12 bases. V dropped 6 bases and J dropped 0; count of bases not matched to a gene: 12. The CDR3 runs to 19 residues. Germline V gene lookup returns CDR1 MNHEY and CDR2 SVGAGI. The chain's CDR3 is CASRSASGRAKSSYNEQFF. The CDR3 nucleotides are TGTGCCAGCAGGTCAGCTAGCGGGAGGGCCAAAAGCTCCTACAATGAGCAGTTCTTC.

This clonotype showed up just a few times. The rearrangement links TRBV9 to TRBJ2-7; 10 bases line up with TRBD1. The V and J ends lost 3 bases and 2 bases, in that order; junction bases with no gene match: 5. This CDR3 has 15 amino acids. Germline loops: CDR1 SGDLS, CDR2 YYNGEE. This chain's CDR3 is CASSARTGGPYEQYF. The CDR3, as DNA: TGTGCCAGCAGCGCGCGGACAGGGGGTCCCTACGAGCAGTACTTC.

This rearrangement joins TRBV12-3 or TRBV12-4 to TRBJ1-5, with D possibly TRBD1 on 5 matching bases. The ends were cut back, 7 bases at V and 7 bases at J, with 14 bases in the middle. CDR3 length: 13 amino acids. CDR3 in amino acids: CASTQGGRQPQHF. The CDR3 nucleotides read TGTGCCAGCACCCAGGGAGGACGACAGCCCCAGCATTTT.

The chain couples TRBV29-1 to TRBJ1-4; no definite D call. The length of the CDR3 is 14 residues. The ends were cut back, 1 base at V and 8 bases at J, with 14 bases in the middle. The germline V gene has CDR1 SQVTM and CDR2 ANQGSEA. The CDR3 loop is CSVEGTKLGEKLFF. CDR3 DNA: TGCAGCGTTGAAGGAACTAAACTTGGGGAAAAACTGTTTTTT.

This clonotype was picked up a small number of times. As DNA, the CDR3 is TGTGCCAGCAGCTTAGGAGGAGTACTAGCGATGAACACCGGGGAGCTGTTTTTT. Translated: CASSLGGVLAMNTGELFF. The chain carries TRBV11-2 and TRBJ2-2; 7 bases fit TRBD2. The CDR3 totals 18 residues. From germline, CDR1 is SGHAT and CDR2 FQNNGV. The V segment lost 1 base and the J segment 1 base; nucleotides outside the gene matches: 9.

This sequence joins TRBV20-1 and TRBJ1-1; 7 nucleotides match TRBD1. The germline V gene has CDR1 DFQATT and CDR2 SNEGSKA (reference sequence). Losses at the gene ends were 3 bases for V and 0 bases for J; bases not matched to a gene: 7. This CDR3 comprises 15 residues. The chain's CDR3 is CSARGTVFMNTEAFF. CDR3 bases: TGCAGTGCTAGGGGGACAGTTTTCATGAACACTGAAGCTTTCTTT.

J is TRBJ1-2 and V is TRBV12-3 or TRBV12-4, with a possible D match to TRBD1 (5 bases). The CDR3 spans 13 residues. Trimming removed 5 bases from V and 5 bases from J, with 12 bases in between. CDR3 coding DNA: TGTGCCAGCAGTCCGGGACGGATTTATGGCTACACCTTC. Translating gives CASSPGRIYGYTF.

This sequence joins TRBV5-1 and TRBJ2-3; no clear D gene. Germline CDR1 and CDR2: SGHRS and YFSETQ. The V and J ends lost 3 bases and 5 bases respectively, with 28 bases between them. CDR3 size: 19 residues. This CDR3 reads CASSSSISFLGWSGDTQYF. CDR3 in DNA: TGCGCCAGCAGCTCCTCGATCTCCTTCCTAGGTTGGTCCGGAGATACGCAGTATTTT.

In this sample, this clonotype turned up a few times. The chain is built from TRBV7-2 and TRBJ1-1; D is ambiguous. V lost 5 bases to trimming and J lost 5 bases, with 12 bases between them. Germline V gene lookup returns CDR1 SGHTA and CDR2 FQGNSA. The CDR3 spans 13 residues. CDR3 amino acids: CASSPYRDTEAFF. The CDR3, as DNA: TGTGCCAGCAGCCCGTACAGAGATACTGAAGCTTTCTTT.

This clonotype was detected many times. This chain connects TRBV20-1 to TRBJ2-5, with 14 nucleotides matching TRBD2. Unmatched junction bases numbered 11, after V lost 2 bases and J lost 0 bases. Germline-derived CDR1 and CDR2 are DFQATT and SNEGSKA (reference sequence). The CDR3 covers 19 residues. CDR3 coding DNA: TGCAGTGCTAGATACGGGACTAGCGGGGGCCACTCGTACCAAGAGACCCAGTACTTC. This sequence encodes CSARYGTSGGHSYQETQYF.

V usage is TRBV6-5 and J usage is TRBJ1-2; 10 bases fit TRBD1. The V gene end was trimmed by 7 bases and the J gene end by 8 bases; junction bases not matched to a gene: 4. CDR1 is MNHEY, CDR2 SVGAGI, per germline. The CDR3 runs to 12 residues. CDR3 bases: TGTGCCAGCAACGACAGGGGGCGAGGCTACACCTTC. The encoded protein is CASNDRGRGYTF.

This clonotype has a handful of counts. CDR3 bases: TGTGCCAGCAGCCGAAGCGGATTAGCCTACAATGAGCAGTTCTTC. Its translation is CASSRSGLAYNEQFF. The genes are TRBV12-3 or TRBV12-4 and TRBJ2-1; possibly TRBD2 for D (5 bases). V was pared by 6 bases and J by 2 bases, with 14 bases between. The CDR3 covers 15 residues.

This clonotype was detected a few times. This chain joins TRBV27 and TRBJ2-7, with TRBD2 identical over 8 bases. V gave up 3 bases and J gave up 4 bases; unmatched junction bases: 5. CDR3 size: 14 residues. Per the germline V gene, CDR1 is MNHEY and CDR2 is SMNVEV (reference sequence). The CDR3 loop is CASSLRASGYEQYF. DNA for the CDR3: TGTGCCAGCAGTTTGAGGGCTAGCGGGTACGAGCAGTACTTC.

This clonotype was observed a few times. The V call is TRBV9, the J call TRBJ2-2; D gene ambiguous. CDR3 size: 13 residues. V lost 6 bases, J lost 5 bases, and 11 bases lay in between. The germline V gene has CDR1 SGDLS and CDR2 YYNGEE. The CDR3 sequence: CASNVDWTGELFF. CDR3 DNA: TGTGCCAGCAACGTCGATTGGACCGGGGAGCTGTTTTTT.

Only a few counts were recorded for this clonotype. The DNA of the CDR3 is TGTGCCAGCAGTCGACAGGGGAACACCGGGGAGCTGTTTTTT. It encodes CASSRQGNTGELFF. This sequence joins TRBV3-1 and TRBJ2-2, with TRBD1 matching 7 bases. The CDR3 has 14 amino acids. CDR1 is LGHDT, CDR2 YNNKEL, per germline (reference sequence). Trimming cost V 6 bases and J 1 base; bases outside gene matches: 2.

This clonotype was seen only a few times. This chain uses TRBV19 with TRBJ2-5; 7 nucleotides align to TRBD2. Germline-derived CDR1 and CDR2 are LNHDA and SQIVND (reference sequence). The CDR3 is 14 residues long. Trimming took 3 bases from V and 5 from J; bases not matched to a gene: 6. CDR3 loop: CASSIASGKETQYF. The CDR3 DNA reads as TGTGCCAGTAGTATCGCTAGCGGCAAGGAGACCCAGTACTTC. The full variable domain, in which reference TRBV19 and TRBJ2-5 provide the parts outside the CDR3, is DGGITQSPKYLFRKEGQNVTLSCEQNLNHDAMYWYRQDPGQGLRLIYYSQIVNDFQKGDIAEGYSVSREKKESFPLTVTSAQKNPTAFYLCASSIASGKETQYFGPGTRLLVL.

V usage is TRBV2 and J usage is TRBJ2-5, with D tentatively TRBD1 or TRBD2 (5 bases each). The CDR3 sequence is 15 residues long. V lost 7 bases and J 0 bases, leaving 15 bases between the germline ends. Germline CDR1 and CDR2: SNHLY and FYNNEI. The CDR3 sequence is CASNEWGLYQETQYF. CDR3 sequence (DNA): TGTGCCAGCAACGAGTGGGGGTTGTACCAAGAGACCCAGTACTTC.

This clonotype appeared a few times. V gene TRBV6-2 or TRBV6-3 combines with J gene TRBJ1-1; 8 nucleotides align to TRBD1. V lost 5 bases to trimming and J lost 0 bases; unmatched junction nucleotides: 5. Germline CDR1 MNHEY, CDR2 SVGEGT. The CDR3 has 15 amino acids. The CDR3 spells CASSPGDRLNTEAFF. The CDR3 bases are TGTGCCAGCAGTCCCGGGGACAGGTTGAACACTGAAGCTTTCTTT.

The rearrangement links TRBV29-1 to TRBJ2-5; D uncertain. CDR3 length: 10 residues. Trimming cost V 4 bases and J 5 bases, with 5 bases left between them. Germline loops: CDR1 SQVTM, CDR2 ANQGSEA. CDR3 sequence reads: CSVGRETQYF. CDR3 in DNA: TGCAGCGTTGGCCGGGAGACCCAGTACTTC. Supplemented by reference TRBV29-1 and TRBJ2-5, the full variable domain reads SAVISQKPSRDICQRGTSLTIQCQVDSQVTMMFWYRQQPGQSLTLIATANQGSEATYESGFVIDKFPISRPNLTFSTLTVSNMSPEDSSIYLCSVGRETQYFGPGTRLLVL.

This clonotype was found many times. This chain uses TRBV18 with TRBJ2-1; D is undetermined. CDR1 and CDR2 (germline): KGHSH, LQKENI. V gave up 0 bases and J gave up 0 bases, with 9 bases separating them. The CDR3 consists of 16 residues. CDR3 amino acids: CASSPPGRSSYNEQFF. In nucleotides, the CDR3 is TGTGCCAGCTCACCACCCGGGCGAAGCTCCTACAATGAGCAGTTCTTC.

V and J are TRBV6-2 or TRBV6-3 and TRBJ2-7, with D tentatively TRBD1 or TRBD2 (5 bases each). This CDR3 region has 12 residues. V lost 7 bases and J 5 bases, leaving 12 bases between the germline ends. Germline values: CDR1 MNHEY, CDR2 SVGEGT. Here the CDR3 reads CASTTGPHEQYF. CDR3 in DNA: TGTGCCAGCACCACGGGGCCCCACGAGCAGTACTTC.

This chain joins TRBV7-2 and TRBJ2-4, with D tentatively TRBD1 (6 bases). V was pared by 3 bases and J by 3 bases, with 15 bases between. CDR1 and CDR2 (germline): SGHTA, FQGNSA. The CDR3 is 16 residues long. This chain's CDR3 is CASSFWTKGVKNIQYF. In DNA form, the CDR3 reads TGTGCCAGCAGCTTCTGGACAAAGGGGGTCAAAAACATTCAGTACTTC.

This clonotype was seen more than once but under ten times. This sequence joins TRBV29-1 and TRBJ1-1, with 7 bases matching TRBD1. The ends lost 6 bases at V and 4 bases at J; junction bases unmatched: 8. Germline V gives CDR1 SQVTM, CDR2 ANQGSEA. This CDR3 has 13 residues. CDR3 sequence (DNA): TGCAGCGTCCGAGACAGGGTTTTCACTGAAGCTTTCTTT. Translated, it gives CSVRDRVFTEAFF.